This is a list of T cell receptor beta chains from one sample in a study of blood T cell repertoires in COVID-19. Assay: immunoSEQ multiplex PCR; the TCRdb copy retains only in-frame clones and omits some. The sample lists roughly 120,000 clones, over 75% occurring once. The sample consisted of peripheral blood. These receptors came from a human donor with active COVID-19. The donor label of this sample is uncertain. The CDR3 runs from the conserved cysteine through the conserved F or W. Fields, in order: D gene, CDR3 length, V gene, clone size, J gene, CDR3 DNA, CDR3 protein. D genes are given only for firm matches. Expanded clones get a size class; other rows say once, few or many, or leave the size out.

TRBD1,15,TRBV3-1/TRBV3-2,few,TRBJ2-7,TGTGCCAGCAGCCAAGACCTGGGACAGGGGCGCGAGCAGTACTTC,CASSQDLGQGREQYF
TRBD1,15,TRBV9,.,TRBJ2-5,TGTGCCAGCAGCGTAGCGGGCAGGGGGCAAGAGACCCAGTACTTC,CASSVAGRGQETQYF
TRBD1,13,TRBV12-3/TRBV12-4,.,TRBJ1-2,TGTGCCAGCACAACCGGGACAGGGGTAGGCTACACCTTC,CASTTGTGVGYTF
TRBD1,15,TRBV27,.,TRBJ1-2,TGTGCCAGCAGTTTAAGGACAGGGGTTAACTATGGCTACACCTTC,CASSLRTGVNYGYTF
TRBD2,13,TRBV11-2,.,TRBJ2-1,TGTGCTACTTCGGGGGGGCGCTACAATGAGCAGTTCTTC,CATSGGRYNEQFF
TRBD2,15,TRBV27,.,TRBJ2-7,TGTGCCAGCAGTTTAAGACTAGCGGCCTCCTACGAGCAGTACTTC,CASSLRLAASYEQYF
.,13,TRBV7-8,.,TRBJ2-7,TGTGCCAGCAGCACGAGAAGGGGGGGCGAGCAGTACTTC,CASSTRRGGEQYF
.,12,TRBV12-3/TRBV12-4,.,TRBJ2-1,TGTGCCAGCACCCCTCGTTTAAATGAGCAGTTCTTC,CASTPRLNEQFF
.,13,TRBV10-1,few,TRBJ1-1,TGCGCCAGCAGTCCCGGGACACCTACTGAGGCTTTCTTT,CASSPGTPTEAFF
.,15,TRBV5-1,.,TRBJ1-4,TGCGCCAGCAGCTTGGCTGTGCCCGGGAACGAAAAACTGTTTTTT,CASSLAVPGNEKLFF
.,14,TRBV29-1,once,TRBJ1-4,TGCAGCGTTAACCCCCGGGGGACTAATGAAAAACTGTTTTTT,CSVNPRGTNEKLFF
.,15,TRBV19,.,TRBJ2-3,TGTGCCAGTAGTATAGCAACAGGGTTAGGAGATACGCAGTATTTT,CASSIATGLGDTQYF
TRBD1,13,TRBV12-3/TRBV12-4,.,TRBJ1-1,TGTGCCAGCAGCAATGACAGGGAGGCTGAAGCTTTCTTT,CASSNDREAEAFF
.,15,TRBV4-2,.,TRBJ2-3,TGTGCCAGCAGCCAAGATAGGAGGATCACAGATACGCAGTATTTT,CASSQDRRITDTQYF
.,15,TRBV28,.,TRBJ2-5,TGTGCCAGCAGTTTAGAGACTCCAAGCCGAGAGACCCAGTACTTC,CASSLETPSRETQYF
TRBD2,16,TRBV9,.,TRBJ2-3,TGTGCCAGCAGCGTAGAAGCGGGGGGGCTGGGAGATACGCAGTATTTT,CASSVEAGGLGDTQYF
.,14,TRBV19,.,TRBJ2-3,TGTGCCAGTAGTACCGCCGAGGGCACAGATACGCAGTATTTT,CASSTAEGTDTQYF
.,13,TRBV3-1/TRBV3-2,.,TRBJ1-5,TGTGCCAGCAGCCTCGGGTGGAATCAGCCCCAGCATTTT,CASSLGWNQPQHF
TRBD1,15,TRBV2,.,TRBJ1-4,TGTGCCAGCCGGGATCGGGACAGGCCTAATGAAAAACTGTTTTTT,CASRDRDRPNEKLFF
TRBD1,15,TRBV3-1/TRBV3-2,.,TRBJ2-1,TGTGCCAGCAGCCAAGAGGGCAGGGGGTTGAATGAGCAGTTCTTC,CASSQEGRGLNEQFF
.,12,TRBV7-9,.,TRBJ2-7,TGTGCCAGCAGCCGGACAACCTACGAGCAGTACTTC,CASSRTTYEQYF
.,11,TRBV20-1,.,TRBJ1-1,TGCAGTGCTAGGGGGGGGGCTGAAGCTTTCTTT,CSARGGAEAFF
TRBD1,16,TRBV7-8,.,TRBJ1-5,TGTGCCAGCAGCACCTGGACAGGGGGAAGCAATCAGCCCCAGCATTTT,CASSTWTGGSNQPQHF
.,15,TRBV7-2,.,TRBJ2-7,TGTGCCAGCAGAAACCGGGGAACAGGGCAAAACGAGCAGTACTTC,CASRNRGTGQNEQYF
TRBD1,15,TRBV6-5,.,TRBJ1-2,TGTGCCAGCAGTTACTCGTTGGACAGGGACTATGGCTACACCTTC,CASSYSLDRDYGYTF
.,16,TRBV7-2,.,TRBJ2-3,TGTGCCAGCAGCTTAGTCTCGGGTCCTAGCACAGATACGCAGTATTTT,CASSLVSGPSTDTQYF
.,11,TRBV20-1,.,TRBJ2-1,TGCAGTGCCGGCCCGAGGAATGAGCAGTTCTTC,CSAGPRNEQFF
.,13,TRBV27,.,TRBJ1-1,TGTGCCAGCTCCGAACAGGGAAGAACTGAAGCTTTCTTT,CASSEQGRTEAFF
.,16,TRBV21-1,.,TRBJ1-4,TGTGCCAGCAGCAAAGAGGCCTTGGCGCGGAATGAAAAACTGTTTTTT,CASSKEALARNEKLFF
TRBD1,14,TRBV6-1,.,TRBJ1-2,TGTGCCAGCAGTGAAAGGGGACAGGGTTCTCAGCGCACCTTC,CASSERGQGSQRTF
TRBD1,14,TRBV6-5,once,TRBJ2-7,TGTGCCAGCAGTCAGGTCAGGGGGCGTCTCGAGCAGTACTTC,CASSQVRGRLEQYF
TRBD1,14,TRBV29-1,.,TRBJ2-2,TGCAGCGTTGGGGACAGGGCGAACACCGGGGAGCTGTTTTTT,CSVGDRANTGELFF
TRBD1,15,TRBV5-1,.,TRBJ1-1,TGCGCCAGCAGCCCACAGGGGGCGTTGAACACTGAAGCTTTCTTT,CASSPQGALNTEAFF
.,11,TRBV6-6,.,TRBJ2-1,TGTGCCAGCAGACTGTACAATGAGCAGTTCTTC,CASRLYNEQFF
.,14,TRBV30,.,TRBJ2-3,TGTGCCTGGAGGGGGCAGGGACAAGCAACTACGCAGTATTTT,CAWRGQGQATTQYF
TRBD1,12,TRBV7-2,.,TRBJ2-5,TGTGCCAGCAGCTACGAGACAGGGTTCCAGTACTTC,CASSYETGFQYF
TRBD2,16,TRBV9,.,TRBJ2-1,TGTGCCAGCAGCGCCCAGCGGGGGGGCTCCTACAATGAGCAGTTCTTC,CASSAQRGGSYNEQFF
.,15,TRBV7-9,.,TRBJ2-3,TGTGCCAGCAGCTTACTGTCAGGACTACTGGATACGCAGTATTTT,CASSLLSGLLDTQYF
.,15,TRBV11-3,few,TRBJ2-6,TGTGCCAGCAGCACCACAGGCTCTGGGGCCAACGTCCTGACTTTC,CASSTTGSGANVLTF
TRBD2,15,TRBV24-1,.,TRBJ2-1,TGTGCCACCAGTGATGCCGGGACTAGTCTCAATGAGCAGTTCTTC,CATSDAGTSLNEQFF
.,14,TRBV2,.,TRBJ1-1,TGTGCCGGTGGCAGGCTCATCGCGAACACTGAAGCTTTCTTT,CAGGRLIANTEAFF